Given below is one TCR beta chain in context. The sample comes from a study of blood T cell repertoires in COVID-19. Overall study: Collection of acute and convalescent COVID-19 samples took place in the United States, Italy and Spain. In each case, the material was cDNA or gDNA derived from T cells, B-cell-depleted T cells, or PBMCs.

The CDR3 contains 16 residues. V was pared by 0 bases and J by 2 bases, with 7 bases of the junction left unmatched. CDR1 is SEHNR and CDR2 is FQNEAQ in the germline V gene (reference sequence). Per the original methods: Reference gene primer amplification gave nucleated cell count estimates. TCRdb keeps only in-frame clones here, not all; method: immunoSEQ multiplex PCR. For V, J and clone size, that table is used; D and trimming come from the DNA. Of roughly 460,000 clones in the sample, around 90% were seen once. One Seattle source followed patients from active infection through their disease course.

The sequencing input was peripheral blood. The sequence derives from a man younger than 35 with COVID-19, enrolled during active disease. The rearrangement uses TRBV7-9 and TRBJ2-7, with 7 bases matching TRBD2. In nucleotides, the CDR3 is TGTGCCAGCAGCTTAGCACCCAGCGGGGCACCCTACGAGCAGTACTTC. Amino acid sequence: CASSLAPSGAPYEQYF. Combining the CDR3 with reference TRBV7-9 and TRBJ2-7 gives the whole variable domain DTGVSQNPRHKITKRGQNVTFRCDPISEHNRLYWYRQTLGQGPEFLTYFQNEAQLEKSRLLSDRFSAERPKGSFSTLEIQRTEQGDSAMYLCASSLAPSGAPYEQYFGPGTRLTVT.